This section outlines one TCR beta chain sequence together with its context. Antigen specificity is unknown. All of the isolated RNA was reverse transcribed, so expressed TCRB transcripts were sequenced. This table comes from immunoSEQ multiplex PCR, and its TCRdb copy is limited to in-frame clones, with some not included. Here the sample spans 130,000 to 150,000 clones, more than 10% being singletons. This specimen comes from a study of beta chain features in type 1 diabetes. Findings and limits, study-wide: TCRB CDR3s were moderately but significantly shorter in Type 1 diabetes patients in all four CD4+ subsets. For cells with high TCR expression, cDNA sequencing could yield over-representation. Still unanswered here is whether HLA type influences TCRB rearrangement.

The CDR3 spans 13 residues. The germline V gene has CDR1 SEHNR and CDR2 FQNEAQ (reference sequence). V was cut by 1 base and J by 5 bases, with 9 bases left in between. This clonotype was obtained from a young man with type 1 diabetes. V is TRBV7-9 and J is TRBJ2-7; D not resolved. The source material was central memory CD4+ T cells from blood. CDR3: CASSLGAGNEQYF. Written as DNA, the CDR3 is TGTGCCAGCAGCTTAGGGGCCGGCAACGAGCAGTACTTC.